This T cell receptor beta chain was sequenced in a study of regulatory T cells in long-lasting Graves disease. Losses at the gene ends were 7 bases for V and 4 bases for J; bases not matched to a gene: 11. The CDR3 loop spans 15 amino acids. Germline values: CDR1 MDHEN, CDR2 SYDVKM. This clonotype was recorded at least ten times. Time point denoted: persistent/refractory GD, antithyroid drugs over 5 years with positive TRAb. Scientists built the TCR library using RNA that was extracted from PBMCs. It was American Thyroid Association guidelines that determined Graves' disease diagnosis. Arm-PCR with iRepertoire HTBI primers amplified the CDR3 regions for these TCR beta libraries. TCRdb fed the multiplex PCR reads into MiXCR, producing one record per CDR3 protein. This table has about 310,000 distinct CDR3 sequences, 22% appearing once.

This chain joins TRBV28 and TRBJ2-7, with 9 bases identical to TRBD1. Sequencing used peripheral blood mononuclear cells (PBMCs), obtained when the disease was refractory, from a patient treated with antithyroid drugs. The receptor comes from a female donor with Graves disease. The CDR3 is CASIHRDRVRYEQYF. In DNA form, the CDR3 reads TGTGCCAGCATACACCGGGACAGGGTTCGGTACGAGCAGTACTTC.